This TCR beta chain stems from a study of CD8+ T cells in alopecia areata. General study results and limits: Tofacitinib did not eliminate many expanded lesional clones from scalp or blood.

It was cDNA, reverse transcribed from extracted RNA, that served as the sequencing template. Generated by immunoSEQ multiplex PCR, the TCRdb table keeps only in-frame clones and is missing some. The sample yields 150,000 to 200,000 clones, just under 65% seen once. Comments on this clone: Its cognate antigen is unknown.

Treatment meaning: oral pan-JAK inhibitor, 5-10 mg twice daily. Peripheral blood and lesional scalp punch biopsies were taken from alopecia areata patients. The germline V gene encodes CDR1 MNHNY and CDR2 SVGAGI (reference sequence). The CDR3 is 14 residues long. V was cut by 6 bases and J by 2 bases, with 13 bases left in between. The source was CD4+ T cells sorted from blood, collected between weeks 49 and 50, from a patient treated with tofacitinib. The TCR originated in a human donor with alopecia areata. The rearrangement uses TRBV6-6 and TRBJ1-1; a weak D match, TRBD1 (6 bases). The CDR3 DNA sequence: TGTGCCAGCAGCCACAGGGTAATAAACACTGAAGCTTTCTTT. This translates into CASSHRVINTEAFF.